The 15 T cell receptor beta chains listed next were all sequenced from one sample in a study of human T cells and chemical hapten exposure. Time point specified: pre-sensitization, week 0. Described treatment: therapeutic diphenylcyclopropenone sensitization with weekly scalp DPC. TCRdb recomputed calls from the RACE reads with MiXCR, one row per CDR3 protein. Among approximately 260,000 distinct CDR3 sequences, approximately 7.5% were seen once, and the ten largest hold roughly 1.2%. Sequenced here: whole blood, sampled in connection with sensitization to the hapten diphenylcyclopropenone (DPC). All receptors come from a man aged 18 to 35 with alopecia areata. Some clones in this sample may be carry-over from other donors' samples.

This clonotype was picked up a small number of times. This chain uses TRBV12-3 or TRBV12-4 with TRBJ1-1, with TRBD1 matching over 7 bases. The CDR3 is made up of 17 amino acids. V shed 4 bases, J shed 0 bases, and the junction held 11 bases outside the gene matches. CDR3 amino acids: CASSSGGQTILNTEAFF. The CDR3 DNA reads as TGTGCCAGCAGTTCCGGGGGACAGACCATCTTGAACACTGAAGCTTTCTTT.

The chain is built from TRBV6-5 and TRBJ1-4; D is perhaps TRBD1 (5 bases). This CDR3 is built from 16 residues. Trimming removed 0 bases from V and 1 base from J, with 9 bases in between. CDR1 is MNHEY and CDR2 is SVGAGI in the germline V gene. CDR3 nucleotide sequence: TGTGCCAGCAGTTACTCTGGGAGGGGAACTAATGAAAAACTGTTTTTT. Amino acids: CASSYSGRGTNEKLFF.

V is TRBV6-6 and J is TRBJ1-3; TRBD1 might be the D (6 bases). Trimming removed 6 bases from V and 2 bases from J, with 17 bases in between. CDR1 MNHNY and CDR2 SVGAGI come from the germline V gene (reference sequence). This CDR3 contains 16 residues. The CDR3 DNA sequence: TGTGCCAGCAGCCAAATTCTGACAGGAGCTGGAAACACCATATATTTT. Amino acid sequence: CASSQILTGAGNTIYF.

This clonotype appeared many times. The chain couples TRBV4-3 to TRBJ1-2; tentative D call: TRBD1 (6 bases). The germline V and J ends were trimmed by 4 bases and 2 bases, with 17 bases remaining between them. The germline V gene has CDR1 LGHNA and CDR2 YSLEER. This CDR3 has 16 amino acids. The CDR3 DNA is TGCGCCAGCAGCCTAACAGCGGGGGGCGCGAACTATGGCTACACCTTC. This gives the protein CASSLTAGGANYGYTF.

As concerns this clonotype: One end of the junction is discordant with germline, which a read error may explain. The chain is built from TRBV6-1 and TRBJ1-4; D not resolved. This CDR3 spans 12 amino acids. Germline CDR1 is MNHNS and CDR2 is SASEGT. The CDR3 spells CASNYLREKLCF. In DNA, the CDR3 is TGTGCCAGCAACTACCTACGCGAAAAACTGTGTTTT.

This clonotype turned up a few times. This chain joins TRBV6-5 and TRBJ2-3, with 7 bases matching TRBD1. The germline gives CDR1 MNHEY, CDR2 SVGAGI. The CDR3 runs to 15 residues. V lost 2 bases to trimming and J lost 1 base; unmatched junction nucleotides: 3. CDR3 nucleotides: TGTGCCAGCAGTTACCGGGACAGAGGCACAGATACGCAGTATTTT. It encodes CASSYRDRGTDTQYF.

The chain carries TRBV6-2 or TRBV6-3 and TRBJ2-7; 7 bases are a match to TRBD1. This CDR3 region has 13 residues. Trimming at V came to 5 bases and at J to 2 bases, leaving 3 bases not matched to a gene. Germline V gene data show CDR1 as MNHEY and CDR2 as SVGEGT. The DNA of the CDR3 is TGTGCCAGCAGTCCGGGACAGACCTACGAGCAGTACGTC. This translates into CASSPGQTYEQYV.

This clonotype was picked up a small number of times. This sequence joins TRBV11-2 and TRBJ1-2; D ambiguous. The CDR3 runs to 15 residues. Germline assignment: CDR1 SGHAT and CDR2 FQNNGV. Trimming took 0 bases from V and 4 from J, leaving 12 bases between them. The CDR3, as DNA: TGTGCCAGCAGCTTAGAAGCCCTTACCCTCTATGGCTACACCTTC. Encoded protein: CASSLEALTLYGYTF.

This chain connects TRBV12-3 or TRBV12-4 to TRBJ1-1; TRBD1 aligns across 8 bases. Unmatched junction bases numbered 4, after V lost 5 bases and J lost 8 bases. This CDR3 has 12 amino acids. The CDR3 spells CASSLRTGEAFF. The CDR3 DNA is TGTGCCAGCAGTCTAAGGACAGGGGAAGCTTTCTTT.

This clonotype turned up a few times. This clone may be a read error of a much larger clone one base away. The chain couples TRBV5-4 to TRBJ1-1; no clear D. Deletions cut 3 bases from V and 1 base from J, with 4 bases between. This CDR3 is built from 12 residues. Germline CDR1 and CDR2: SGHNT and YYREEE (reference sequence). The CDR3 DNA is TGTGCCAGCAGCTGGGAGAACACTGAAGCTTTCTTT. Its translation: CASSWENTEAFF.

CDR3 sequence (DNA): TGCAGTGCTTCTATTAAAACAGGGAAACGGGATTCTCAGCCCCAGCATTTT. This sequence encodes CSASIKTGKRDSQPQHF. The chain uses TRBV20-1 and TRBJ1-5; a possible D gene is TRBD1 (6 bases). The CDR3 is 17 residues long. Germline CDR1 reads DFQATT; CDR2 reads SNEGSKA (reference sequence). The V gene lost 5 bases and the J gene lost 6 bases, with 26 bases spanning the gap.

The genes are TRBV5-1 and TRBJ1-1; a weak D match, TRBD1 (5 bases). CDR1 SGHRS and CDR2 YFSETQ come from the germline V gene. Trimming stripped 1 base from V and 0 bases from J, with 10 bases between. The CDR3 contains 15 residues. The CDR3 here is CASSLMGPMNTEAFF. CDR3 DNA sequence: TGCGCCAGCAGCTTGATGGGGCCAATGAACACTGAAGCTTTCTTT. The complete variable domain, with remaining parts taken from reference TRBV5-1 and TRBJ1-1, reads KAGVTQTPRYLIKTRGQQVTLSCSPISGHRSVSWYQQTPGQGLQFLFEYFSETQRNKGNFPGRFSGRQFSNSRSEMNVSTLELGDSALYLCASSLMGPMNTEAFFGQGTRLTVV.

This clonotype was recorded a few times. The rearrangement links TRBV28 to TRBJ2-1; TRBD1 matches at 9 bases. Trimming cost V 8 bases and J 8 bases; bases outside gene matches: 13. CDR3 length: 15 amino acids. CDR1 and CDR2 from the germline V gene are MDHEN and SYDVKM. The CDR3 DNA reads TGTGCCAGCGGCCGGGGGACAGGGACTCTCGATGAGCAGTTCTTC. This translates into CASGRGTGTLDEQFF.

This clonotype has more than one count but fewer than ten. The chain couples TRBV7-8 to TRBJ2-1; 9 positions match TRBD1. The V and J ends lost 5 bases and 1 base, in that order; junction bases with no gene match: 18. The CDR3 length is 20 residues. CDR1 is SGHVS, CDR2 FQNEAQ, per germline. For the CDR3, the DNA is TGTGCCAGCAGCGCGTCCCCCGGGACAGGGAAGGACCGATCCTACAATGAGCAGTTCTTC. Translated: CASSASPGTGKDRSYNEQFF. The full variable domain, with the rest looked up from reference TRBV7-8 and TRBJ2-1, is GAGVSQSPRYKVAKRGQDVALRCDPISGHVSLFWYQQALGQGPEFLTYFQNEAQLDKSGLPSDRFFAERPEGSVSTLKIQRTQQEDSAVYLCASSASPGTGKDRSYNEQFFGPGTRLTVL.

The chain employs TRBV5-1 and TRBJ1-2; D not certain. The CDR3 loop spans 14 amino acids. The germline V gene encodes CDR1 SGHRS and CDR2 YFSETQ. The germline V and J ends were trimmed by 0 bases and 4 bases, with 10 bases remaining between them. CDR3 sequence reads: CASSLDKEFYGYTF. For the CDR3, the DNA is TGCGCCAGCAGCTTGGACAAGGAGTTCTATGGCTACACCTTC.